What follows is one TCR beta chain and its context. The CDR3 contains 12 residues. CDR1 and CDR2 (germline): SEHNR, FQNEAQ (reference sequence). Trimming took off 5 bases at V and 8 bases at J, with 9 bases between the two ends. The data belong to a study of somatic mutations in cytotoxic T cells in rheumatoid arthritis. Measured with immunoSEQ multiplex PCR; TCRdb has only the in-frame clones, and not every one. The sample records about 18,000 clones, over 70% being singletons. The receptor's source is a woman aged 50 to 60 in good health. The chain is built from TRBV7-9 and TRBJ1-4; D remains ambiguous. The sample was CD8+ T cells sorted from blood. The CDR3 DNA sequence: TGTGCCAGCAGCGCGAACATCGAAAAACTGTTTTTT. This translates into CASSANIEKLFF.